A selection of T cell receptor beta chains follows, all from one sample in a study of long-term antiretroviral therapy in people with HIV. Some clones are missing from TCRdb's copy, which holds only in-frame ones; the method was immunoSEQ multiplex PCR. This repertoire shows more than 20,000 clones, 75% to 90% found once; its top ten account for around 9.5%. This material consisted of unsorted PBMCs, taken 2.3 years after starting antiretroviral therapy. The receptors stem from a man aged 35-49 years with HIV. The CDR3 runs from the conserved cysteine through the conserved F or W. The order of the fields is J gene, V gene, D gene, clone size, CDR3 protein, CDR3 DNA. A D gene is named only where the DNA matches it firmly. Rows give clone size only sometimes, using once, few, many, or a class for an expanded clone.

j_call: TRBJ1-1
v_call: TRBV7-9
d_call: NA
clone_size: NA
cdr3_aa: CASRGGNTEAFF
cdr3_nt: TGTGCCAGCAGGGGGGGGAACACTGAAGCTTTCTTT

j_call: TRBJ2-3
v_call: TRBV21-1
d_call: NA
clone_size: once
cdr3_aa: CASSKGLRSNTDTQYF
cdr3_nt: TGTGCCAGCAGCAAGGGACTCCGATCTAACACAGATACGCAGTATTTT

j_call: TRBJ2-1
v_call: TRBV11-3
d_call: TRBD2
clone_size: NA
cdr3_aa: CASTIAGYSYNEQFF
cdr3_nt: TGTGCCAGCACAATAGCGGGTTACTCCTACAATGAGCAGTTCTTC

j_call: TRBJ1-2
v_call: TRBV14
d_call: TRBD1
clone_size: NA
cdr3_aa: CASSRGGYYGYTF
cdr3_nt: TGTGCCAGCAGCCGAGGGGGCTACTATGGCTACACCTTC

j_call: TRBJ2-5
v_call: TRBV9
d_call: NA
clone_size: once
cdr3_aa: CASSDQGRGQETQYF
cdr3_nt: TGTGCCAGCAGCGACCAGGGCCGGGGGCAAGAGACCCAGTACTTC

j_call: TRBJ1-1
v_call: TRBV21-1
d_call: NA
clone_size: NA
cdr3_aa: CARLDGQGFDTEAFF
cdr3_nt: TGTGCCAGACTCGATGGACAGGGCTTTGACACTGAAGCTTTCTTT

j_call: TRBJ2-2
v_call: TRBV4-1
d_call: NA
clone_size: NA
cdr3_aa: CASSQDHGAGELFF
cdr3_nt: TGCGCCAGCAGCCAAGATCACGGGGCCGGGGAGCTGTTTTTT

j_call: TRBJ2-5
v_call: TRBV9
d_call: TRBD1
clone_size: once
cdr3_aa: CASSPREGAIETQYF
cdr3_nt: TGTGCCAGCAGCCCCCGTGAGGGGGCAATAGAGACCCAGTACTTC

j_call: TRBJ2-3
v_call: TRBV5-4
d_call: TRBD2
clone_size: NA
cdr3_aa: CASSFRDSGRADTQYF
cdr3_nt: TGTGCCAGCAGCTTCAGGGATAGCGGGAGGGCGGATACGCAGTATTTT

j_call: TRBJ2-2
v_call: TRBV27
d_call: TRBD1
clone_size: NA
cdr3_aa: CASSQTGLGTGELFF
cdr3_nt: TGTGCCAGCAGTCAGACAGGGCTCGGCACCGGGGAGCTGTTTTTT

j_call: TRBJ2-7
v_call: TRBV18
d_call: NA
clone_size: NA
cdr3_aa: CASSPDTPPYEQYF
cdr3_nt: TGTGCCAGCTCGCCTGATACTCCCCCCTACGAGCAGTACTTC

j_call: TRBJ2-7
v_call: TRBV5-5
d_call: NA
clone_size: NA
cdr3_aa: CASSLADSTREQYF
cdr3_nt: TGTGCCAGCAGCTTGGCGGACAGTACAAGGGAGCAGTACTTC

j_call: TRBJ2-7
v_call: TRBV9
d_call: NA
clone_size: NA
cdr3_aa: CASSVSDNSYEQYF
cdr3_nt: TGTGCCAGCAGCGTCTCAGATAACTCCTACGAGCAGTACTTC

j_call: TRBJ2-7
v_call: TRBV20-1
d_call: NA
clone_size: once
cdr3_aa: CSANVGNEQYF
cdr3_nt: TGCAGTGCTAATGTCGGTAACGAGCAGTACTTC

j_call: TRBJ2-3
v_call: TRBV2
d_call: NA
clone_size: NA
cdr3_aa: CASSEYGGGPTDTQYF
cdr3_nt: TGTGCCAGCAGTGAATATGGGGGGGGGCCTACAGATACGCAGTATTTT

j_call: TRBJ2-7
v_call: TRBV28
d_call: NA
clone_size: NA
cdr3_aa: CASSLRLSEQYF
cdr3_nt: TGTGCCAGCAGTCTTAGGTTGTCCGAGCAGTACTTC

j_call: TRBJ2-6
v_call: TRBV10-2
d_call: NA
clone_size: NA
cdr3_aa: CASSESGSPQANVLTF
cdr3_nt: TGCGCCAGCAGTGAGTCGGGTTCCCCGCAGGCCAACGTCCTGACTTTC

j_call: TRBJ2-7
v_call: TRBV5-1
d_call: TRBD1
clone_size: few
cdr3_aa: CASSSHPGQGAEQYF
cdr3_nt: TGCGCCAGCAGCTCTCACCCGGGACAGGGGGCCGAGCAGTACTTC

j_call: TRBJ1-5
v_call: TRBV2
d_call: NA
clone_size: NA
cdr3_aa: CASRAGSFNQPQHF
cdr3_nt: TGTGCCTCCCGGGCCGGATCATTTAATCAGCCCCAGCATTTT

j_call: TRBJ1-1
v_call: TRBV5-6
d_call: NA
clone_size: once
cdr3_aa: CASSLVTAGTEAFF
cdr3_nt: TGTGCCAGCAGCTTGGTTACCGCGGGGACTGAAGCTTTCTTT

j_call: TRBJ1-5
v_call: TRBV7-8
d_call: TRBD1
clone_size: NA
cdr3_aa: CASSRLDRGRDQPQHF
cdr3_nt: TGTGCCAGCAGCCGACTGGACAGGGGGCGGGATCAGCCCCAGCATTTT

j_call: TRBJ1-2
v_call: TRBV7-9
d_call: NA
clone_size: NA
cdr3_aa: CASSFGTSNYGYTF
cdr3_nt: TGTGCCAGCAGCTTCGGAACATCTAACTATGGCTACACCTTC

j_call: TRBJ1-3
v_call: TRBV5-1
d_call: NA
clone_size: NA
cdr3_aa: CASSQGAGNTIYF
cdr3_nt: TGCGCCAGCAGTCAGGGAGCGGGAAACACCATATATTTT